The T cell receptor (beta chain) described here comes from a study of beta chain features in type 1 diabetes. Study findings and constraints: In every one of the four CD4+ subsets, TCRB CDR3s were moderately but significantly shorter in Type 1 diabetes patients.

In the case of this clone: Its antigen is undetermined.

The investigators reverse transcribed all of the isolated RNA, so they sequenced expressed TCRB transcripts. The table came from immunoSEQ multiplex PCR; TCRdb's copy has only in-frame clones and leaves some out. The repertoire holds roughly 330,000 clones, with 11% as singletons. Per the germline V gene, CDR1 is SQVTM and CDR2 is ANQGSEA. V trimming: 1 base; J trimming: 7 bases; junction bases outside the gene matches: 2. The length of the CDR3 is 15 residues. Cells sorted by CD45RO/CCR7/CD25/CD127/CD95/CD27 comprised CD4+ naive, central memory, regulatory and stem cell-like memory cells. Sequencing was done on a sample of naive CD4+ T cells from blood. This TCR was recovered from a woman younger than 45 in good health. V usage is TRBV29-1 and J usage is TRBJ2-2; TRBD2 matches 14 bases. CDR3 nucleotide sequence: TGCAGCGTTGAAGGGACTAGCGGGAGGATCGGGGAGCTGTTTTTT. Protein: CSVEGTSGRIGELFF.